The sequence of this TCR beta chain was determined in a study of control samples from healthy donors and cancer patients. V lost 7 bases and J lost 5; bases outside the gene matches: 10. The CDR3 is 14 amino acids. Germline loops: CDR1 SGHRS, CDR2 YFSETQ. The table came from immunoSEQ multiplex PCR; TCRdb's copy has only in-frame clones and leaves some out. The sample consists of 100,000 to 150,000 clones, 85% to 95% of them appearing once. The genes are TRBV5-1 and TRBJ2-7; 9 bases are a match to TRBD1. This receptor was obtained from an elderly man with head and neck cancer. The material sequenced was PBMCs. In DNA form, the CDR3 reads TGCGCCAGCTCCCGGGGACAGGGCTTGGACGAGCAGTACTTC. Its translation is CASSRGQGLDEQYF.